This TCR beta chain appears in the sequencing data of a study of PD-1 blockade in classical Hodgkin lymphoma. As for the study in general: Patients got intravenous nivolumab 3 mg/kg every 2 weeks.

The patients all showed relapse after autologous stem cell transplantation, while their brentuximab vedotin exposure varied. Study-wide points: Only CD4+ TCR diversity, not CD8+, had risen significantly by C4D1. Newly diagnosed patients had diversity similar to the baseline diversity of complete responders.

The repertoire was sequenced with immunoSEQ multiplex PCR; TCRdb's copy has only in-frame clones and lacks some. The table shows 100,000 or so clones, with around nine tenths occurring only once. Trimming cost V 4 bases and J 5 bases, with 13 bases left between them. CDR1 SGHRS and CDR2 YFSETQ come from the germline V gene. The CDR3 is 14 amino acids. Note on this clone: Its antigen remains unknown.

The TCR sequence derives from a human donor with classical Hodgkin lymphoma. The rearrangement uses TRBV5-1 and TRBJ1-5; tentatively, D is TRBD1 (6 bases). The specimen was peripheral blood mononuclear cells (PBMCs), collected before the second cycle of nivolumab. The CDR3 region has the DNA TGCGCCAGCAGCCCGGCCGGACAGCATCAGCCCCAGCATTTT. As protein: CASSPAGQHQPQHF.